This TCR beta chain originates from a study of cytomegalovirus exposure and HLA in healthy donors. Germline V gene data show CDR1 as PRHDT and CDR2 as FYEKMQ (reference sequence). CDR3 length: 14 residues. PCR involved 60 Vbeta and 13 Jbeta primers. Libraries were prepared by immunoSEQ multiplex PCR; TCRdb keeps only in-frame clonotypes and omits some of them. The table has 250,000 to 350,000 clones, around nine tenths seen once. Sample: PBMCs. The TCR originated in a young woman in good health and CMV-seronegative. This chain uses TRBV13 with TRBJ2-5; D call uncertain. Matching the DNA end better, TRBJ2-7 makes the J call doubtful. The CDR3 protein is CASSSTPSSYEQYF. Written as DNA, the CDR3 is TGTGCCAGCAGCTCAACCCCTTCCTCCTACGAGCAGTACTTC.